The source of this T cell receptor (beta chain) is a study of Ad26.COV2.S vaccination and SARS-CoV-2 variants (dated by TCRdb to about 2021). Turning to the overall study: Vaccine-arm donors were drawn from COV1001, a multicentre, randomized, double-blind, placebo-controlled phase I-IIa trial of Ad26.COV2.S in healthy adults. Ad26.COV2.S was given intramuscularly at 5x10^10 or 1x10^11 viral particles, as a single shot or as two shots 56 days apart. TCRbeta repertoire sequencing was used to assess the specificity and breadth of SARS-CoV-2-reactive T cell receptors after Ad26.COV2.S vaccination. A total of around 32 samples were included in the TCR-sequenced set, comprising around 19 Ad26.COV2.S vaccine recipients, 5 placebo recipients and 8 SARS-CoV-2 convalescent individuals. Participants in the trial were split at random into five groups of five each, receiving low-dose or high-dose Ad26.COV2.S once or twice, or else placebo on both occasions. Investigators remained blinded to trial group allocation during experiments and outcome assessment.

Study-level results and caveats: Spike-specific TCR breadth was higher in Ad26.COV2.S recipients than in placebo recipients (P = 0.0014). After vaccination, substantial breadth of spike-specific CD8+ and CD4+ T cell responses was reported. It was noted by the authors that total T cell responses may have been underestimated by the TCR breadth and depth analyses. Comparable non-spike TCR breadth was observed between vaccine and placebo recipients, consistent with only spike being contained in the vaccine. The study was not powered to compare responses between vaccine doses or regimens.

TCRbeta CDR3 regions were sequenced with the immunoSEQ Assay. After extraction, genomic DNA underwent amplification by bias-controlled multiplex PCR, followed by high-throughput sequencing. From the authors' description of their analysis: To quantify the absolute abundance of every unique TCRbeta CDR3 region, sequences were collapsed and filtered. T cell fraction was estimated by normalization of TCRbeta template counts to usable DNA, with usable DNA being measured through amplification of reference genes present in all nucleated cells. Repertoire TCRs were annotated as SARS-CoV-2-specific by exact matching of V gene, CDR3 amino acid sequence and J gene to a known reactive TCR set. The reference SARS-CoV-2 TCR set was obtained from MIRA and was filtered for enrichment in COVID-19-positive ImmuneCODE repertoires, whereby public or cross-reactive TCRs were removed. Drawing on the MIRA antigens, annotated TCRs were analysed further at the level of specific ORF or position within ORF. Breadth was defined as the number of annotated unique rearrangements divided by the total number of unique productive rearrangements, and depth was defined as the summed frequency of the annotated unique rearrangements. Two-sided Wilcoxon rank-sum tests were applied when comparing TCR breadth between groups. The source is immuneACCESS, and TCRdb retained only in-frame sequences with V and J called. Part of the clones is not carried over; for the studies checked, unresolved V genes explain less than half of this, and the remainder is unexplained. V, J and clone size are those of that table, while D and trimming were read from the DNA. This sample has hundreds of thousands of clones in its table, and more than 70% of those were observed once. Roughly 1.5% of the sample is held by the ten biggest clonotypes.

Notes on this clone: The antigen this receptor binds is unknown. No base-level quality is on record; no much larger clone is a single base apart.

This specimen's treatment or condition label, per the study, means: about 20 received Ad26.COV2.S at low or high dose, single or two shots; 5 received placebo; per-sample allocation not given. Repertoires of vaccine and placebo recipients were sequenced from samples collected on day 63 after the first injection. Cohort 1b enrolled 25 to 30 adults aged 18-55 years at a single site in Boston, USA, between 29 July and 7 August 2020. As a vaccine, Ad26.COV2.S was a replication-incompetent adenovirus type 26 vector that expressed a prefusion-stabilized SARS-CoV-2 spike protein derived from the original Wuhan strain. V gives up 3 bases and J gives up 6 bases, and the segment between their germline ends measures 12 bases. The germline V gene specifies LGHNA as CDR1 and YNFKEQ as CDR2. Including cysteine and phenylalanine, the CDR3 has 13 amino acids. The retained sequence is limited to the CDR3, 39 bases, with the frame set at the first base.

The chain joins TRBV4-2 to TRBJ2-7; TRBD2 might be the D gene, on 6 matching bases. Sequenced here: peripheral blood, sampled in a trial of Ad26.COV2.S vaccine versus placebo. The receptor's source is a person aged 18-65 years who received the Ad26.COV2.S COVID-19 vaccine or a placebo. CDR3 region: CASSHGVGGEQYF. The DNA is TGTGCCAGCAGCCACGGGGTGGGGGGCGAGCAGTACTTC.